Below, one T cell receptor beta chain is given with its context. As yet, its antigen is unknown. The intended depth for sequencing was 1 in 200,000 to 1 in 1 million T cells. This table comes from immunoSEQ multiplex PCR, and its TCRdb copy is limited to in-frame clones, with some not included. The sample carries more than 30,000 clones, about 70% recorded once. This record belongs to a study of cytotoxic CD8 clonotypes in ibrutinib-treated CLL. Study-wide results and caveats: Clonality climbed at ibrutinib response, then dropped toward baseline at progression.

Germline V gene sequence: CDR1 LNHDA, CDR2 SQIVND (reference sequence). The CDR3 extends over 17 amino acids. Trimming took 2 bases from V and 2 from J, leaving 13 bases between them. The sequencing here drew on PBMCs, taken before ibrutinib treatment. The V gene is TRBV19, the J gene TRBJ2-6, with D perhaps matching TRBD1 (6 bases). This sequence was found in a human donor with chronic lymphocytic leukemia. In DNA form, the CDR3 reads TGTGCCAGTAGTATAAACTGGGACAAGGCTGGGGCCAACGTCCTGACTTTC. This translates into CASSINWDKAGANVLTF.